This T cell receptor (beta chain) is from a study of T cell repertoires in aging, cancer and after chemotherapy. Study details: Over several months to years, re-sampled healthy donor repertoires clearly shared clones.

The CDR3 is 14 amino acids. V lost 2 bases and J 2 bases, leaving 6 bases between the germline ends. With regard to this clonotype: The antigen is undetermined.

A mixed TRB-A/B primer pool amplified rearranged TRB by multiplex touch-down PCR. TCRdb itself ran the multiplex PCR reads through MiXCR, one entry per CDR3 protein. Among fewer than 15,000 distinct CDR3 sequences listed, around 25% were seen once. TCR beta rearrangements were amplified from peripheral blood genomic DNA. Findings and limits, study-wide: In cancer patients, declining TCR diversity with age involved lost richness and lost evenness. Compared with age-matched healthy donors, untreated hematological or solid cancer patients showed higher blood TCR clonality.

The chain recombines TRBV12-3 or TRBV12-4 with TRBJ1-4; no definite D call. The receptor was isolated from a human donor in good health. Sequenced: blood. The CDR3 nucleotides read TGTGCCAGCAGTTTATCTAATACTAATGAAAAACTGTTTTTT. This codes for CASSLSNTNEKLFF.